A single sample is the source of the 26 T cell receptor beta chains below, sequenced in a study of blood T cell repertoires in COVID-19. Here immunoSEQ multiplex PCR was the method, and the copy in TCRdb shows in-frame clones only, minus some. The table has roughly 320,000 clones, approximately 86% seen once. The sequencing sample was made of peripheral blood. Source of these receptors: a man in his 70s with acute or convalescent COVID-19.

The V gene is TRBV29-1, the J gene TRBJ1-1, with 8 bases identical to TRBD1. The germline gives CDR1 SQVTM, CDR2 ANQGSEA. With 3 bases clipped from V and 3 bases from J, the junction kept 3 bases outside the gene matches. The CDR3 runs 13 residues. The CDR3 DNA reads TGCAGCGTTGAGGTGACAGGGGACACTGAAGCTTTCTTT. Translation: CSVEVTGDTEAFF.

The J gene is TRBJ1-2, the V gene TRBV5-1; TRBD1 aligns across 8 bases. CDR1 SGHRS and CDR2 YFSETQ come from the germline V gene. The CDR3 has 14 residues. With V trimmed by 3 bases and J by 5 bases, 6 bases remained unmatched. The CDR3 reads CASSSDRVVYGYTF. As DNA, the CDR3 is TGCGCCAGCAGCTCGGACAGGGTAGTATATGGCTACACCTTC.

V is TRBV6-5 and J is TRBJ1-5, with TRBD1 matching 7 bases. This CDR3 has 14 amino acids. CDR1 is MNHEY, CDR2 SVGAGI, per germline. V gave up 2 bases and J gave up 6 bases; unmatched junction bases: 4. The DNA of the CDR3 is TGTGCCAGCAGTTACAGGGGGCAGGGTCAGCCCCAGCATTTT. Translating gives CASSYRGQGQPQHF.

This sequence joins TRBV19 and TRBJ2-7, with a tentative D call TRBD1 (6 bases). Per the germline V gene, CDR1 is LNHDA and CDR2 is SQIVND (reference sequence). This CDR3 spans 14 amino acids. Deletions cut 6 bases from V and 1 base from J, with 13 bases between. The CDR3 nucleotides read TGTGCCAGTAGCCGCCGGGACAAATCCTACGAGCAGTACTTC. Translated: CASSRRDKSYEQYF.

This clone was detected once. The V call is TRBV6-2 or TRBV6-3, the J call TRBJ2-1; 11 bases align to TRBD1. V lost 6 bases to trimming and J lost 4 bases; unmatched junction nucleotides: 8. This CDR3 region has 16 residues. The germline V gene has CDR1 MNHEY and CDR2 SVGEGT. The CDR3 here is CASSRAGTGGYNEQFF. The CDR3 DNA reads as TGTGCCAGCAGCCGAGCCGGGACAGGGGGTTACAATGAGCAGTTCTTC.

V gene TRBV5-4 combines with J gene TRBJ1-2, with 7 bases lining up with TRBD1. Germline V gives CDR1 SGHNT, CDR2 YYREEE (reference sequence). The CDR3 runs 15 residues. V dropped 2 bases and J dropped 1; count of bases not matched to a gene: 5. The CDR3, as DNA: TGTGCCAGCAGCTTAGGAGGGGGCCTTAACTATGGCTACACCTTC. Translating gives CASSLGGGLNYGYTF.

The rearrangement joins TRBV14 to TRBJ2-7; D is unresolved. From germline, CDR1 is SGHDN and CDR2 FVKESK. V was pared by 0 bases and J by 6 bases, with 18 bases between. The CDR3 runs to 16 residues. The CDR3 bases are TGTGCCAGCAGCCAAGAAAACGGTCCACCTAATTGCGAGCAGTACTTC. Amino acid sequence: CASSQENGPPNCEQYF. Variable domain in full (rest from reference TRBV14 and TRBJ2-7): EAGVTQFPSHSVIEKGQTVTLRCDPISGHDNLYWYRRVMGKEIKFLLHFVKESKQDESGMPNNRFLAERTGGTYSTLKVQPAELEDSGVYFCASSQENGPPNCEQYFGPGTRLTVT.

The CDR3 reads CASSPGTGGADTQYF. In DNA form, the CDR3 reads TGTGCCAGCTCACCAGGGACAGGGGGTGCAGATACGCAGTATTTT. V and J are TRBV18 and TRBJ2-3, with 11 nucleotides matching TRBD1. The CDR3 contains 15 residues. CDR1 and CDR2 from the germline V gene are KGHSH and LQKENI. After removal of 2 bases from V and 4 bases from J, the junction contained 2 bases not matched to a gene.

V is TRBV29-1 and J is TRBJ2-2, with 7 bases identical to TRBD2. CDR3 length: 15 residues. Germline CDR1 and CDR2: SQVTM and ANQGSEA. V shed 3 bases, J shed 6 bases, and the junction held 10 bases outside the gene matches. The CDR3 coding sequence is TGCAGCGTTGACGGCGTTGGGGGGGTTTCCGGGGAGCTGTTTTTT. This codes for CSVDGVGGVSGELFF.

Points on this clone: The same CDR3 can be traced to other DNA sequences in this sample. This rearrangement joins TRBV28 to TRBJ2-7; the match to TRBD2 covers 7 bases. The CDR3 loop spans 13 amino acids. Germline V lookup: CDR1 MDHEN, CDR2 SYDVKM. Losses at the gene ends were 2 bases for V and 4 bases for J; bases not matched to a gene: 2. The CDR3 here is CASSLGGDYEQYF. CDR3 sequence (DNA): TGTGCCAGCAGTTTAGGGGGGGATTACGAGCAGTACTTC.

V and J are TRBV2 and TRBJ2-7, with 8 positions matching TRBD2. CDR1 is SNHLY, CDR2 FYNNEI, per germline. Unmatched junction bases numbered 4, after V lost 9 bases and J lost 3 bases. This CDR3 region has 12 residues. This chain's CDR3 is CARESGGYEQYF. The CDR3 DNA reads TGTGCCAGAGAAAGCGGGGGCTACGAGCAGTACTTC.

The genes are TRBV27 and TRBJ2-2; TRBD1 matches 10 bases. This CDR3 contains 14 residues. Trimming at V came to 6 bases and at J to 4 bases, leaving 2 bases not matched to a gene. Germline assignment: CDR1 MNHEY and CDR2 SMNVEV (reference sequence). The CDR3 DNA sequence: TGTGCCAGCAGCCGGACAGGGGGCACCGGGGAGCTGTTTTTT. Its translation is CASSRTGGTGELFF.

The chain couples TRBV5-7 to TRBJ2-7; D is unclear. TRBV5-7 is an ORF; its function is uncertain. Trimming removed 1 base from V and 4 bases from J, with 12 bases in between. This CDR3 region has 14 residues. For the CDR3, the DNA is TGTGCCAGCAGCTTGAGCCACTGGTGGTACGAGCAGTACTTC. This encodes CASSLSHWWYEQYF.

The chain uses TRBV4-2 and TRBJ1-1; D remains ambiguous. CDR1 LGHNA and CDR2 YNFKEQ come from the germline V gene. V was shortened by 3 bases and J by 3 bases, with 5 bases between the two germline ends. This CDR3 is built from 12 residues. The CDR3 nucleotides read TGTGCCAGCAGCCACCGGGACACTGAAGCTTTCTTT. Residues: CASSHRDTEAFF.

The chain has TRBV4-1 and TRBJ2-3; TRBD2 aligns across 7 bases. The CDR3 loop spans 15 amino acids. V dropped 0 bases and J dropped 5; count of bases not matched to a gene: 5. CDR1 and CDR2 from the germline V gene are MGHRA and YSYEKL. The CDR3 is CASSQDLAALDTQYF. The CDR3, as DNA: TGCGCCAGCAGCCAAGATCTAGCGGCCCTAGATACGCAGTATTTT.

The chain uses TRBV19 and TRBJ1-2, with D possibly being TRBD1 (5 bases). The V end was cut by 4 bases, the J end by 4 bases, with 16 bases between. Germline V CDR1 and CDR2: LNHDA, SQIVND (reference sequence). The CDR3 runs to 15 residues. The CDR3 reads CASSTSSGVGYGYTF. The CDR3 region has the DNA TGTGCCAGTAGTACCTCCTCGGGGGTGGGCTATGGCTACACCTTC.

The V call is TRBV5-1, the J call TRBJ2-1; 15 bases map to TRBD2. CDR1 is SGHRS, CDR2 YFSETQ, per germline. The length of the CDR3 is 15 residues. The junction had 3 bases not matched to a gene; V was cut back by 3 bases and J by 8 bases. The CDR3 DNA is TGCGCCAGCAGCTGGACTAGCGGGGGGGTAGATGAGCAGTTCTTC. Translated, it gives CASSWTSGGVDEQFF. Based on the CDR3 plus reference TRBV5-1 and TRBJ2-1, the full variable domain is KAGVTQTPRYLIKTRGQQVTLSCSPISGHRSVSWYQQTPGQGLQFLFEYFSETQRNKGNFPGRFSGRQFSNSRSEMNVSTLELGDSALYLCASSWTSGGVDEQFFGPGTRLTVL.

The chain links TRBV2 to TRBJ1-5; D is unclear. The germline CDR1 and CDR2 sequences are SNHLY and FYNNEI. The V gene lost 8 bases and the J gene lost 0 bases, with 5 bases spanning the gap. This CDR3 is built from 12 residues. CDR3 loop: CASQDSNQPQHF. The CDR3 DNA is TGTGCCAGCCAGGATAGCAATCAGCCCCAGCATTTT.

This chain uses TRBV24-1 with TRBJ1-3, with a weak D call TRBD1 (6 bases). The CDR3 runs to 15 residues. Trimming cost V 8 bases and J 0 bases, with 13 bases left between them. Per the germline V gene, CDR1 is KGHDR and CDR2 is SFDVKD. CDR3 nucleotide sequence: TGTGCCACCAAGCACAGGGACCACTCTGGAAACACCATATATTTT. Amino acid sequence: CATKHRDHSGNTIYF.

The V call is TRBV27, the J call TRBJ2-7; 10 nucleotides line up with TRBD2. J was trimmed by 5 bases and V by 7 bases; bases with no gene match: 8. Germline assignment: CDR1 MNHEY and CDR2 SMNVEV (reference sequence). The CDR3 is 14 amino acids. The CDR3 region is CASKLAGGGHEQYF. For the CDR3, the DNA is TGTGCCAGCAAATTAGCGGGAGGAGGGCACGAGCAGTACTTC.

The chain has TRBV19 and TRBJ2-1, with a tentative D call TRBD2 (5 bases). Germline V gene lookup returns CDR1 LNHDA and CDR2 SQIVND (reference sequence). The CDR3 has 15 amino acids. Trimming removed 4 bases from V and 3 bases from J, with 13 bases in between. The CDR3 here is CASSTIRTGYNEQFF. The CDR3 DNA reads TGTGCCAGTAGTACCATCCGGACTGGCTACAATGAGCAGTTCTTC.

The gene calls are TRBV7-2 and TRBJ2-1, with a tentative D call TRBD1 (6 bases). The CDR3 has 16 residues. Trimming removed 5 bases from V and 0 bases from J, with 14 bases in between. Germline V gene lookup returns CDR1 SGHTA and CDR2 FQGNSA. The CDR3 is CASSATGTPSYNEQFF. In DNA form, the CDR3 reads TGTGCCAGCAGCGCCACAGGGACACCCTCCTACAATGAGCAGTTCTTC.

J is TRBJ2-5 and V is TRBV19; unclear D gene. Between the trimmed V and J ends, which lost 1 base and 3 bases, there was a span of 3 bases. The CDR3 is 12 residues long. Looked up from germline, CDR1 is LNHDA and CDR2 is SQIVND (reference sequence). The CDR3 DNA sequence: TGTGCCAGTAGTATAGGAGAAGAGACCCAGTACTTC. This gives the protein CASSIGEETQYF. Full variable domain (outside the CDR3, taken from reference TRBV19 and TRBJ2-5): DGGITQSPKYLFRKEGQNVTLSCEQNLNHDAMYWYRQDPGQGLRLIYYSQIVNDFQKGDIAEGYSVSREKKESFPLTVTSAQKNPTAFYLCASSIGEETQYFGPGTRLLVL.

The chain is built from TRBV5-6 and TRBJ2-5, with TRBD2 identical over 9 bases. Trimming cost V 2 bases and J 2 bases; bases outside gene matches: 7. The CDR3 runs 16 residues. Germline lookup yields CDR1 SGHDT and CDR2 YYEEEE. The CDR3 region has the DNA TGTGCCAGCAGCTTTCTTGCGGGAGGGGGGCAAGAGACCCAGTACTTC. Its protein product is CASSFLAGGGQETQYF.

About this clone itself: The sample holds other DNA sequences that translate to the same CDR3. The chain uses TRBV7-2 and TRBJ2-1, with D possibly matching TRBD1 (7 bases). The CDR3 has 14 amino acids. Germline values: CDR1 SGHTA, CDR2 FQGNSA. V was cut by 4 bases and J by 8 bases, with 15 bases left in between. Here the CDR3 DNA reads TGTGCCAGCAGCTCCCGACAGGGAGGCGATGAGCAGTTCTTC. The encoded protein is CASSSRQGGDEQFF.

This rearrangement joins TRBV5-1 to TRBJ1-2; tentatively, D is TRBD1 (6 bases). The CDR3 contains 13 residues. The ends were cut back, 4 bases at V and 6 bases at J, with 13 bases in the middle. Germline V lookup: CDR1 SGHRS, CDR2 YFSETQ. The CDR3 loop reads CASSPAGANGYTF. CDR3 DNA: TGCGCCAGCAGCCCGGCGGGGGCTAATGGCTACACCTTC.